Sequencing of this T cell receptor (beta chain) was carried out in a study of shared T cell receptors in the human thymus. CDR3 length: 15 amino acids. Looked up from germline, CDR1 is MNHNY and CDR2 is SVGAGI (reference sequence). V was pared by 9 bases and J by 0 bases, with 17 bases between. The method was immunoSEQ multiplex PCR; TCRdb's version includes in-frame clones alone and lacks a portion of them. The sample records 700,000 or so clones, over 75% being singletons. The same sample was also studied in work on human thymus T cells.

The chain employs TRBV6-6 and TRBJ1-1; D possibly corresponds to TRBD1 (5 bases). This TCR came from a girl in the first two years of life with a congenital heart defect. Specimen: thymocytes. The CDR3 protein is CASTTWGDMNTEAFF. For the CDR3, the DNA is TGTGCCAGTACAACTTGGGGCGACATGAACACTGAAGCTTTCTTT.